A single sample is the source of the 30 T cell receptor beta chains below, sequenced in a study of cytomegalovirus exposure and HLA in healthy donors. The primer mix had 60 Vbeta and 13 Jbeta primers. Sequencing was performed with immunoSEQ multiplex PCR; in TCRdb, only in-frame clones are kept and a portion is missing. The repertoire consists of more than 85,000 clones, with just under 70% occurring once and the leading ten covering 5% to 7%. Source material: PBMCs. The origin of the receptors is a woman aged 70-85 years in good health and CMV-seropositive.

The gene calls are TRBV4-2 and TRBJ2-5; no reliable D call. The CDR3 is 14 amino acids. V was trimmed by 1 base and J by 2 bases, leaving 8 bases between them. Looked up from germline, CDR1 is LGHNA and CDR2 is YNFKEQ. The CDR3 region has the DNA TGTGCCAGCAGCCAAGGATACGGGCAAGAGACCCAGTACTTC. It specifies CASSQGYGQETQYF.

The chain joins TRBV5-6 to TRBJ1-5; 10 bases are shared with TRBD1. V was pared by 3 bases and J by 3 bases, with 6 bases of the junction left unmatched. Looked up from germline, CDR1 is SGHDT and CDR2 is YYEEEE. The CDR3 is made up of 16 amino acids. The chain's CDR3 is CASSWRGQGYNQPQHF. The DNA for the CDR3 is TGTGCCAGCAGCTGGAGGGGACAGGGGTACAATCAGCCCCAGCATTTT.

The chain's CDR3 is CASTLQGAVDEQYF. The CDR3, as DNA: TGTGCCAGCACCCTACAGGGGGCGGTGGACGAGCAGTACTTC. The V gene is TRBV5-4, the J gene TRBJ2-7; TRBD1 matches at 9 bases. Germline assignment: CDR1 SGHNT and CDR2 YYREEE (reference sequence). V shed 6 bases and J 5 bases; nucleotides not matched to a gene: 9. The CDR3 length is 14 residues. Full variable domain (outside the CDR3, taken from reference TRBV5-4 and TRBJ2-7): ETGVTQSPTHLIKTRGQQVTLRCSSQSGHNTVSWYQQALGQGPQFIFQYYREEENGRGNFPPRFSGLQFPNYSSELNVNALELDDSALYLCASTLQGAVDEQYFGPGTRLTVT.

The CDR3 nucleotides read TGCAGCGTTGGCGCGGGACAGGGAGGATATGGCTACACCTTC. Amino acid sequence: CSVGAGQGGYGYTF. The rearrangement uses TRBV29-1 and TRBJ1-2; 9 nucleotides align to TRBD1. Germline loops: CDR1 SQVTM, CDR2 ANQGSEA. This CDR3 is built from 14 residues. V shed 4 bases and J 5 bases; nucleotides not matched to a gene: 8.

The rearrangement joins TRBV30 to TRBJ2-3, with TRBD1 matching over 9 bases. Germline V gives CDR1 GTSNPN, CDR2 SVGIG (reference sequence). The CDR3 loop spans 19 amino acids. J gave up 0 bases and V 3 bases, and 16 bases lay outside the gene matches. The chain's CDR3 is CAWSPFGTGPFSSTDTQYF. The CDR3 nucleotides read TGTGCCTGGAGCCCCTTTGGGACAGGGCCTTTTTCTAGCACAGATACGCAGTATTTT.

This sequence joins TRBV5-6 and TRBJ2-2; D unclear. Germline V CDR1 and CDR2: SGHDT, YYEEEE. This CDR3 region has 12 residues. Trimming pared 0 bases from V and 8 bases from J, leaving 5 bases between. CDR3 in DNA: TGTGCCAGCAGCTTGGCGGAGGGGGAGCTGTTTTTT. This codes for CASSLAEGELFF.

V usage is TRBV6-1 and J usage is TRBJ2-7, with unresolved D. The germline CDR1 and CDR2 sequences are MNHNS and SASEGT. Trimming removed 0 bases at V and 0 bases at J, with 6 bases between. The CDR3 is 14 residues long. The CDR3 protein is CASSEAHNSYEQYF. CDR3 DNA sequence: TGTGCCAGCAGTGAAGCACACAACTCCTACGAGCAGTACTTC.

The rearrangement uses TRBV29-1 and TRBJ1-2; D is possibly TRBD1 (6 bases). The ends were cut back, 2 bases at V and 8 bases at J, with 12 bases in the middle. Germline V gene data show CDR1 as SQVTM and CDR2 as ANQGSEA. The CDR3 consists of 12 residues. The CDR3 DNA reads TGCAGCGTTGAAAGGTCAGGGGAGGGCTACACCTTC. This codes for CSVERSGEGYTF.

The chain is built from TRBV30 and TRBJ1-1; the D gene is possibly TRBD1 (5 bases). The CDR3 extends over 15 amino acids. V gave up 3 bases and J gave up 1 base, with 15 bases separating them. Germline V gene data show CDR1 as GTSNPN and CDR2 as SVGIG (reference sequence). Here the CDR3 DNA reads TGTGCCTGGAGCCGGGGGGTCTGGGGGAACACTGAAGCTTTCTTT. It is translated as CAWSRGVWGNTEAFF.

CDR3 loop: CASSDSPQTGGHDGYTF. The CDR3 DNA reads as TGTGCCAGCAGTGATTCCCCCCAAACAGGGGGCCACGATGGCTACACCTTC. The chain recombines TRBV2 with TRBJ1-2; 9 nucleotides agree with TRBD1. V lost 3 bases and J lost 6; bases outside the gene matches: 14. Per germline, CDR1 SNHLY and CDR2 FYNNEI. This CDR3 is 17 amino acids long.

This clone occurred once. In the same sample, other DNA sequences code for this CDR3. J is TRBJ1-6 and V is TRBV6-5; no clear D. The CDR3 has 16 residues. The germline V gene has CDR1 MNHEY and CDR2 SVGAGI. Trimming shortened V by 4 bases and J by 4 bases, and 14 bases separated the two germline ends. This CDR3 reads CASSFSLMSYNSPLHF. The CDR3 DNA is TGTGCCAGCAGTTTTTCGCTGATGAGTTATAATTCACCCCTCCACTTT.

DNA of the CDR3: TGTGCTAGTGGTTTGGTACAGGGCGGCAGGTACCAAGAGACCCAGTACTTC. The encoded protein is CASGLVQGGRYQETQYF. The V gene is TRBV12-5, the J gene TRBJ2-5; D possibly corresponds to TRBD1 (6 bases). The CDR3 covers 17 residues. Per the germline V gene, CDR1 is LGHNT and CDR2 is FRNRAP. V was trimmed by 0 bases and J by 0 bases, leaving 14 bases between them.

This clone showed up just a few times. The gene calls are TRBV6-4 and TRBJ2-1, with TRBD2 matching 7 bases. V shed 3 bases, J shed 7 bases, and the junction held 6 bases outside the gene matches. Germline V lookup: CDR1 MRHNA, CDR2 SNTAGT. The CDR3 sequence is 14 residues long. CDR3 in amino acids: CASSETSVVNEQFF. Here the CDR3 DNA reads TGTGCCAGCAGTGAAACTAGCGTCGTAAATGAGCAGTTCTTC.

V gene TRBV30 combines with J gene TRBJ2-5; 11 nucleotides align to TRBD2. The CDR3 spans 15 residues. Losses at the gene ends were 4 bases for V and 5 bases for J; bases not matched to a gene: 9. The V gene's germline CDR1 is GTSNPN and CDR2 SVGIG (reference sequence). The CDR3: CAWTTSGGSGETQYF. CDR3 sequence (DNA): TGTGCCTGGACCACTAGCGGGGGATCCGGGGAGACCCAGTACTTC.

The CDR3 reads CASGSQGGSHEQYF. The CDR3 nucleotides read TGTGCCAGCGGTTCTCAGGGGGGCTCACACGAGCAGTACTTC. The V and J genes are TRBV19 and TRBJ2-7; perhaps TRBD1 as D (7 bases). The V and J ends lost 9 bases and 5 bases respectively, with 20 bases between them. From germline, CDR1 is LNHDA and CDR2 SQIVND (reference sequence). The CDR3 runs to 14 residues.

The chain couples TRBV29-1 to TRBJ2-1; 11 bases are shared with TRBD2. The CDR3 has 15 residues. The V gene end was trimmed by 4 bases and the J gene end by 6 bases; junction bases not matched to a gene: 8. Germline CDR1 SQVTM, CDR2 ANQGSEA. CDR3 region: CSVVFLAGGLNEQFF. CDR3 DNA: TGCAGCGTTGTCTTTCTAGCGGGGGGTCTCAATGAGCAGTTCTTC.

The chain carries TRBV2 and TRBJ2-3; 8 nucleotides match TRBD2. Germline V gene lookup returns CDR1 SNHLY and CDR2 FYNNEI. The CDR3 extends over 14 amino acids. The junction had 6 bases not matched to a gene; V was cut back by 4 bases and J by 6 bases. CDR3 loop: CASSGAGAGDTQYF. CDR3 DNA: TGTGCCAGCAGTGGAGCGGGGGCCGGGGATACGCAGTATTTT. The full variable domain, in which reference TRBV2 and TRBJ2-3 provide the parts outside the CDR3, is EPEVTQTPSHQVTQMGQEVILRCVPISNHLYFYWYRQILGQKVEFLVSFYNNEISEKSEIFDDQFSVERPDGSNFTLKIRSTKLEDSAMYFCASSGAGAGDTQYFGPGTRLTVL.

This clone was found once. The chain combines TRBV29-1 with TRBJ2-5, with D perhaps matching TRBD2 (5 bases). The V gene lost 5 bases and the J gene lost 5 bases, with 21 bases spanning the gap. CDR1 is SQVTM and CDR2 is ANQGSEA in the germline V gene. This CDR3 contains 15 residues. CDR3 protein: CSVKSRGLALETQYF. DNA of the CDR3: TGCAGCGTTAAAAGTCGAGGTCTAGCCCTTGAGACCCAGTACTTC.

The J gene is TRBJ2-1, the V gene TRBV10-3, with D possibly TRBD1 on 5 matching bases. This CDR3 has 16 amino acids. From germline, CDR1 is ENHRY and CDR2 SYGVKD. V was pared by 2 bases and J by 7 bases, with 18 bases between. This chain's CDR3 is CAISELGAGPTNEQFF. The DNA for the CDR3 is TGTGCCATCAGTGAGCTAGGGGCTGGACCTACAAATGAGCAGTTCTTC.

The genes are TRBV29-1 and TRBJ2-2; 7 bases are shared with TRBD2. This CDR3 comprises 14 residues. V gave up 3 bases and J gave up 4 bases; unmatched junction bases: 5. CDR1 is SQVTM and CDR2 is ANQGSEA in the germline V gene. This CDR3 is CSVERGISTGELFF. CDR3 bases: TGCAGCGTTGAGCGGGGGATTAGCACCGGGGAGCTGTTTTTT.

The genes are TRBV7-3 and TRBJ1-1, with D perhaps matching TRBD1 (5 bases). The CDR3 length is 16 residues. Trimming left V 5 bases short and J 5 bases short, with 21 bases between. CDR1 is SGHTA and CDR2 is FQGTGA in the germline V gene. The CDR3 reads CASSIPLGGRRTEAFF. Written as DNA, the CDR3 is TGTGCCAGCAGCATCCCCTTGGGGGGGAGAAGGACTGAAGCTTTCTTT.

The chain links TRBV19 to TRBJ2-2; D ambiguous. The CDR3 is 15 amino acids. CDR1 LNHDA and CDR2 SQIVND come from the germline V gene (reference sequence). V was shortened by 1 base and J by 4 bases, with 10 bases between the two germline ends. DNA for the CDR3: TGTGCCAGTAGTATAGCCTATAGAATCACCGGGGAGCTGTTTTTT. As protein: CASSIAYRITGELFF. The full variable domain, with the rest looked up from reference TRBV19 and TRBJ2-2, is DGGITQSPKYLFRKEGQNVTLSCEQNLNHDAMYWYRQDPGQGLRLIYYSQIVNDFQKGDIAEGYSVSREKKESFPLTVTSAQKNPTAFYLCASSIAYRITGELFFGEGSRLTVL.

This CDR3 is CASSEDWGPGGFETQYF. The DNA for the CDR3 is TGTGCCAGCAGTGAAGACTGGGGGCCGGGGGGGTTTGAGACCCAGTACTTC. V gene TRBV6-1 combines with J gene TRBJ2-5; 8 positions match TRBD2. This CDR3 contains 17 residues. The germline V gene encodes CDR1 MNHNS and CDR2 SASEGT. Unmatched junction bases numbered 12, after V lost 1 base and J lost 5 bases.

A single count supports this clone. The chain joins TRBV4-3 to TRBJ1-5; D gene ambiguous. The CDR3 spans 13 residues. V dropped 1 base and J dropped 4 bases, with 5 bases sitting between them. Per germline, CDR1 LGHNA and CDR2 YSLEER. The CDR3 here is CASSQARNQPQHF. Here the CDR3 DNA reads TGCGCCAGCAGCCAAGCCCGGAATCAGCCCCAGCATTTT.

The chain carries TRBV7-2 and TRBJ1-6; D gene ambiguous. Per the germline V gene, CDR1 is SGHTA and CDR2 is FQGNSA. The germline V and J ends were trimmed by 3 bases and 7 bases, with 13 bases remaining between them. This CDR3 comprises 15 residues. Here the CDR3 reads CASSFKGGVNSPLHF. The CDR3 DNA reads as TGTGCCAGCAGCTTTAAGGGAGGTGTCAATTCACCCCTCCACTTT.

The gene calls are TRBV6-5 and TRBJ1-2, with D tentatively TRBD1 (6 bases). This CDR3 has 15 amino acids. CDR1 is MNHEY, CDR2 SVGAGI, per germline. The V end lost 7 bases, the J end lost 8 bases, and 23 bases lay between the germline ends. In nucleotides, the CDR3 is TGTGCCAGCAAAGGGTCCCCGGGACAAGGTAGAGGCTACACCTTC. Protein sequence: CASKGSPGQGRGYTF.

V and J are TRBV7-3 and TRBJ1-1, with 9 positions matching TRBD1. V lost 3 bases, J lost 5 bases, and 4 bases stayed unmatched. The CDR3 consists of 14 residues. CDR1 and CDR2 from the germline V gene are SGHTA and FQGTGA. The CDR3 DNA sequence: TGTGCCAGCAGCTTGTCGACAGGGGGAACTGAAGCTTTCTTT. The encoded protein is CASSLSTGGTEAFF.

This clone was seen a handful of times. The chain employs TRBV2 and TRBJ1-4, with D maybe TRBD1 (6 bases). There are 17 residues in the CDR3. From germline, CDR1 is SNHLY and CDR2 FYNNEI. V lost 4 bases and J lost 1, with 16 bases in between. Written as DNA, the CDR3 is TGTGCCAGCAGTGTAGGACAGTTGGATGTAACTAATGAAAAACTGTTTTTT. Translating gives CASSVGQLDVTNEKLFF.

The chain recombines TRBV5-1 with TRBJ2-1; 8 positions agree with TRBD2. V lost 3 bases to trimming and J lost 8 bases; unmatched junction nucleotides: 7. The CDR3 has 14 residues. Per the germline V gene, CDR1 is SGHRS and CDR2 is YFSETQ. CDR3 bases: TGCGCCAGCAGCTCCTCGGGGGGGTCCGATGAGCAGTTCTTC. Translating gives CASSSSGGSDEQFF.

The chain couples TRBV2 to TRBJ1-4; 8 positions match TRBD1. The V and J ends lost 7 bases and 2 bases, in that order; junction bases with no gene match: 15. The CDR3 runs to 18 residues. Germline CDR1 reads SNHLY; CDR2 reads FYNNEI. CDR3 DNA sequence: TGTGCCAGCACGCCACAGGGGGGCCTTCAAAGGACTAATGAAAAACTGTTTTTT. The encoded protein is CASTPQGGLQRTNEKLFF. Full variable domain (missing parts from reference TRBV2 and TRBJ1-4): EPEVTQTPSHQVTQMGQEVILRCVPISNHLYFYWYRQILGQKVEFLVSFYNNEISEKSEIFDDQFSVERPDGSNFTLKIRSTKLEDSAMYFCASTPQGGLQRTNEKLFFGSGTQLSVL.